What follows are 29 T cell receptor beta chains derived from one specimen sequenced in a study of blood T cell repertoires in COVID-19. Here immunoSEQ multiplex PCR was the method, and the copy in TCRdb shows in-frame clones only, minus some. The sample consists of 250,000 to 350,000 clones, 80% to 90% of them appearing once. The sequencing sample was made of PBMCs or T cells enriched from blood (not recorded which). The receptors here all came from a woman aged 25-40 years who had recovered from COVID-19.

The gene calls are TRBV3-1 (or the pseudogene TRBV3-2) and TRBJ2-7, with TRBD2 identical over 10 bases. This CDR3 has 16 residues. Germline V gives CDR1 LGHDT, CDR2 YNNKEL (reference sequence). V dropped 6 bases and J dropped 3; count of bases not matched to a gene: 11. The CDR3 nucleotides read TGTGCCAGCAGTCCCTCTAGCGGGAGACAGAACTACGAGCAGTACTTC. Its translation is CASSPSSGRQNYEQYF.

This rearrangement joins TRBV27 to TRBJ2-1, with D tentatively TRBD2 (6 bases). Deletions cut 4 bases from V and 3 bases from J, with 22 bases between. This CDR3 has 18 residues. The germline V gene encodes CDR1 MNHEY and CDR2 SMNVEV (reference sequence). The DNA of the CDR3 is TGTGCCAGCAGTTCGGAACCAGGGTGGGGGGTGGTCTACAATGAGCAGTTCTTC. Translation gives CASSSEPGWGVVYNEQFF.

This clone appeared once. The chain couples TRBV28 to TRBJ2-3; 11 nucleotides align to TRBD2. J was trimmed by 5 bases and V by 4 bases; bases with no gene match: 11. CDR1 is MDHEN, CDR2 SYDVKM, per germline. The CDR3 sequence is 17 residues long. The CDR3 region has the DNA TGTGCCAGCAGTTCGACCTCCCTAGCGGGGGGTGGAGATACGCAGTATTTT. This sequence encodes CASSSTSLAGGGDTQYF.

This clone came up once. The chain carries TRBV11-2 and TRBJ1-3; D gene unclear. Trimming pared 0 bases from V and 4 bases from J, leaving 13 bases between. The CDR3 spans 16 residues. Germline CDR1 and CDR2: SGHAT and FQNNGV. CDR3 coding DNA: TGTGCCAGCAGCTTAGATCCTCACGTGGGCGGAAACACCATATATTTT. Translated: CASSLDPHVGGNTIYF. The whole variable domain, filled in from reference TRBV11-2 and TRBJ1-3, reads EAGVAQSPRYKIIEKRQSVAFWCNPISGHATLYWYQQILGQGPKLLIQFQNNGVVDDSQLPKDRFSAERLKGVDSTLKIQPAKLEDSAVYLCASSLDPHVGGNTIYFGEGSWLTVV.

This clone has just a few counts. The J gene is TRBJ1-2, the V gene TRBV19; D unclear. Germline V gene data show CDR1 as LNHDA and CDR2 as SQIVND (reference sequence). The CDR3 sequence is 14 residues long. Trimming removed 4 bases at V and 1 base at J, with 10 bases between. The CDR3 DNA reads as TGTGCCAGTAGTAAAGGAACGGGTAACTATGGCTACACCTTC. Its translation is CASSKGTGNYGYTF.

The chain recombines TRBV27 with TRBJ2-7; D is ambiguous. The germline V gene encodes CDR1 MNHEY and CDR2 SMNVEV (reference sequence). CDR3 size: 13 residues. Trimming stripped 3 bases from V and 2 bases from J, with 8 bases between. CDR3 residues: CASSFGRAYEQYF. The CDR3 region has the DNA TGTGCCAGCAGTTTTGGCCGGGCCTACGAGCAGTACTTC.

J is TRBJ2-1 and V is TRBV14, with 13 bases fitting TRBD2. This CDR3 spans 15 amino acids. With V trimmed by 4 bases and J by 10 bases, 7 bases remained unmatched. CDR1 is SGHDN, CDR2 FVKESK, per germline. CDR3 bases: TGTGCCAGCAGCCCGACTAGCGGGGGGCATCTAGAGCAGTTCTTC. Amino acid sequence: CASSPTSGGHLEQFF.

This chain joins TRBV29-1 and TRBJ2-3; TRBD1 might be the D (5 bases). The V end was cut by 7 bases, the J end by 5 bases, with 13 bases between. Germline V gene lookup returns CDR1 SQVTM and CDR2 ANQGSEA. The length of the CDR3 is 12 residues. The CDR3: CSGTGYEDTQYF. The DNA of the CDR3 is TGCAGCGGAACAGGTTATGAAGATACGCAGTATTTT.

This clone appeared a single time. The V gene is TRBV28, the J gene TRBJ1-4, with 7 bases aligning to TRBD1. CDR3 size: 15 residues. The V and J ends lost 1 base and 7 bases, in that order; junction bases with no gene match: 6. Germline V gene sequence: CDR1 MDHEN, CDR2 SYDVKM. The CDR3 nucleotides read TGTGCCAGCAGTTTATTACAGGGGCACCGTGAAAAACTGTTTTTT. It codes for CASSLLQGHREKLFF.

This chain joins TRBV7-3 and TRBJ2-1; 9 nucleotides align to TRBD2. There are 15 residues in the CDR3. From germline, CDR1 is SGHTA and CDR2 FQGTGA. V was clipped by 2 bases and J by 6 bases; unmatched bases: 5. CDR3 loop: CASSLLAGMGNEQFF. The CDR3 nucleotides are TGTGCCAGCAGCTTACTAGCGGGAATGGGCAATGAGCAGTTCTTC.

Concerning this clone: One end of the junction does not line up with germline, which may come from a read error. CDR3 region: CASRLFMGTGRNQPQHF. In DNA, the CDR3 is TGTGCCAGCAGGTTATTTATGGGGACAGGAAGAAATCAGCCCCAGCATTTT. The V gene is TRBV28, the J gene TRBJ1-5; 8 nucleotides match TRBD1. This CDR3 is 17 amino acids long. The germline V gene has CDR1 MDHEN and CDR2 SYDVKM.

The V call is TRBV18, the J call TRBJ1-5; TRBD1 matches 7 bases. V shed 3 bases, J shed 7 bases, and the junction held 9 bases outside the gene matches. The CDR3 consists of 15 residues. Germline V gene lookup returns CDR1 KGHSH and CDR2 LQKENI. The CDR3 DNA sequence: TGTGCCAGCTCACCGACGACAGGGCAAGGACAGCCCCAGCATTTT. This translates into CASSPTTGQGQPQHF.

The chain has TRBV3-1 (or the pseudogene TRBV3-2) and TRBJ1-4; TRBD1 is a possible D gene (5 bases). V lost 0 bases and J lost 4, with 12 bases in between. The CDR3 is 16 residues long. From germline, CDR1 is LGHDT and CDR2 YNNKEL (reference sequence). CDR3 amino acids: CASSQDWAGLNEKLFF. CDR3 sequence (DNA): TGTGCCAGCAGCCAAGACTGGGCGGGGCTTAATGAAAAACTGTTTTTT.

This clone was counted between two and nine times. The CDR3 sequence is CASSLTTSGNTGELFF. The CDR3 nucleotides read TGTGCCAGCAGTTTAACGACTAGCGGCAACACCGGGGAGCTGTTTTTT. The V call is TRBV27, the J call TRBJ2-2; 9 positions match TRBD2. The length of the CDR3 is 16 residues. J gave up 2 bases and V 2 bases, and 3 bases lay outside the gene matches. The germline V gene encodes CDR1 MNHEY and CDR2 SMNVEV (reference sequence).

The V call is TRBV12-5, the J call TRBJ1-2; 7 nucleotides align to TRBD1. The CDR3 has 18 residues. Germline V gene data show CDR1 as LGHNT and CDR2 as FRNRAP. J lost 7 bases, V lost 7 bases, and 24 bases had no gene match. The CDR3 nucleotides read TGTGCTAGTGCCGAGGGACCCAACGAGACAGGGAAAAAGGGTGGCTACACCTTC. Its protein is CASAEGPNETGKKGGYTF.

V usage is TRBV28 and J usage is TRBJ2-5, with a tentative D call TRBD2 (6 bases). This CDR3 spans 17 amino acids. Per the germline V gene, CDR1 is MDHEN and CDR2 is SYDVKM. Trimming pared 2 bases from V and 4 bases from J, leaving 20 bases between. The CDR3, as DNA: TGTGCCAGCAGTTTAGGCGGGGCCACTAGCCTGGGAGAGACCCAGTACTTC. Translated, it gives CASSLGGATSLGETQYF.

V and J are TRBV2 and TRBJ2-7; 8 bases are a match to TRBD1. The CDR3 has 14 residues. Germline assignment: CDR1 SNHLY and CDR2 FYNNEI. Losses at the gene ends were 4 bases for V and 4 bases for J; bases not matched to a gene: 6. The CDR3 here is CASSAQGARYEQYF. The CDR3 nucleotides are TGTGCCAGCAGTGCCCAGGGGGCCCGATACGAGCAGTACTTC.

The chain is built from TRBV7-9 and TRBJ2-1; D is unresolved. This CDR3 spans 16 amino acids. The V gene's germline CDR1 is SEHNR and CDR2 FQNEAQ (reference sequence). V was trimmed by 5 bases and J by 2 bases, leaving 16 bases between them. CDR3 sequence reads: CASSPLVQVTYNEQFF. CDR3 DNA: TGTGCCAGCAGCCCCCTGGTCCAGGTGACCTACAATGAGCAGTTCTTC. Variable domain in full (rest from reference TRBV7-9 and TRBJ2-1): DTGVSQNPRHKITKRGQNVTFRCDPISEHNRLYWYRQTLGQGPEFLTYFQNEAQLEKSRLLSDRFSAERPKGSFSTLEIQRTEQGDSAMYLCASSPLVQVTYNEQFFGPGTRLTVL.

This chain links TRBV18 with TRBJ1-1; TRBD1 aligns across 10 bases. Trimming removed 4 bases from V and 5 bases from J; junction bases left unmatched: 13. The CDR3 is 17 residues long. The V gene's germline CDR1 is KGHSH and CDR2 LQKENI. CDR3 DNA sequence: TGTGCCAGCTCACTTACCCTGACAGGGGGCGAGGCAACTGAAGCTTTCTTT. Encoded protein: CASSLTLTGGEATEAFF.

The gene calls are TRBV29-1 and TRBJ2-7; D is possibly TRBD2 (6 bases). The CDR3 is 14 amino acids. Germline CDR1 SQVTM, CDR2 ANQGSEA. V dropped 3 bases and J dropped 4 bases, with 16 bases sitting between them. The CDR3 sequence: CSVDGGTAEYEQYF. Here the CDR3 DNA reads TGCAGCGTTGATGGGGGGACTGCGGAGTACGAGCAGTACTTC.

The CDR3 DNA sequence: TGTGCCAGCAGCAAGATTAGCTGGAGGGCAATGGATAATTCACCCCTCCACTTT. Amino acid sequence: CASSKISWRAMDNSPLHF. The chain joins TRBV21-1 to TRBJ1-6. TRBV21-1 is a recognized pseudogene. The CDR3 has 18 amino acids.

V is TRBV18 and J is TRBJ2-5; 7 nucleotides match TRBD1. CDR3 size: 15 residues. Germline CDR1 reads KGHSH; CDR2 reads LQKENI. V dropped 3 bases and J dropped 2; count of bases not matched to a gene: 6. The CDR3 DNA reads TGTGCCAGCTCACCCACTCGGACAGGACAAGAGACCCAGTACTTC. Its translation is CASSPTRTGQETQYF.

The rearrangement links TRBV25-1 to TRBJ1-2; 11 bases line up with TRBD1. Germline V gene lookup returns CDR1 MGHDK and CDR2 SYGVNS. The CDR3 length is 18 residues. V shed 2 bases and J 5 bases; nucleotides not matched to a gene: 13. The CDR3 DNA sequence: TGTGCCAGCAGTGAACGGGCCCTCGGACAGGGGGCTGGGTATGGCTACACCTTC. As protein: CASSERALGQGAGYGYTF.

V gene TRBV25-1 combines with J gene TRBJ2-1; 11 positions agree with TRBD2. From germline, CDR1 is MGHDK and CDR2 SYGVNS. Germline trimming cut 1 base from V and 9 bases from J; bases unmatched to any gene: 11. This CDR3 contains 17 residues. This CDR3 is CASSEFLAGGRVSEQFF. CDR3 sequence (DNA): TGTGCCAGCAGTGAATTTCTAGCGGGAGGACGGGTTAGTGAGCAGTTCTTC.

The CDR3 nucleotides read TGCGCCAGCAGCTTCACGAGGGGGAGGGCCATTTACCACGAGCAGTACTTC. This gives the protein CASSFTRGRAIYHEQYF. The rearrangement joins TRBV5-1 to TRBJ2-7; D perhaps matches TRBD2 (7 bases). This CDR3 has 17 amino acids. V was shortened by 2 bases and J by 5 bases, with 23 bases between the two germline ends. The germline gives CDR1 SGHRS, CDR2 YFSETQ.

This chain uses TRBV7-8 with TRBJ2-7, with D tentatively TRBD2 (5 bases). There are 13 residues in the CDR3. Trimming pared 1 base from V and 3 bases from J, leaving 7 bases between. The V gene's germline CDR1 is SGHVS and CDR2 FQNEAQ. CDR3 in amino acids: CASSLVEVYEQYF. CDR3 bases: TGTGCCAGCAGCTTAGTGGAGGTCTACGAGCAGTACTTC.

J is TRBJ1-3 and V is TRBV11-2; 9 nucleotides agree with TRBD1. J was trimmed by 4 bases and V by 1 base; bases with no gene match: 5. Germline CDR1 is SGHAT and CDR2 is FQNNGV. The CDR3 runs 16 residues. The DNA of the CDR3 is TGTGCCAGCAGCTTAGGAGGGACAGGGCAAGGAAACACCATATATTTT. Translation: CASSLGGTGQGNTIYF.

This chain joins TRBV27 and TRBJ1-1; the match to TRBD1 covers 8 bases. V was clipped by 5 bases and J by 5 bases; unmatched bases: 10. The germline CDR1 and CDR2 sequences are MNHEY and SMNVEV (reference sequence). CDR3 length: 15 amino acids. CDR3 region: CASSPYQDRVTEAFF. The CDR3 bases are TGTGCCAGCAGTCCCTACCAGGACAGGGTGACTGAAGCTTTCTTT.

The genes are TRBV19 and TRBJ1-6; no firm D call. Per the germline V gene, CDR1 is LNHDA and CDR2 is SQIVND (reference sequence). V was trimmed by 5 bases and J by 7 bases, leaving 9 bases between them. This CDR3 contains 13 residues. The CDR3 here is CASSVQMNSPLHF. The CDR3 coding sequence is TGTGCCAGTAGTGTCCAGATGAATTCACCCCTCCACTTT.